This entry is about one T cell receptor beta chain. The CDR3 is made up of 15 amino acids. The germline CDR1 and CDR2 sequences are MDHEN and SYDVKM. V gave up 5 bases and J gave up 5 bases, with 15 bases separating them. Sequencing used immunoSEQ multiplex PCR; TCRdb keeps in-frame clones, though not all of them. The sample carries approximately 30,000 clones, 86% recorded once. The data stem from a study of OX40 agonist ivuxolimab in advanced cancers. Sample: CD4+ or CD8+ T cells sorted from blood, taken in a trial of the OX40 agonist ivuxolimab. This receptor was obtained from an adult with an advanced solid tumor such as melanoma, head and neck, liver or kidney cancer. The genes are TRBV28 and TRBJ2-2; D is unresolved. The CDR3 nucleotides are TGTGCCAGCAGTCCCCTGGGTTTAGGAACCGGGGAGCTGTTTTTT. Protein product: CASSPLGLGTGELFF.